The present T cell receptor (beta chain) was sequenced within a study of T-cell memory formation after mild COVID-19. Looking at the study overall: Each donor largely had its own TCR clusters. Study-wide results and limits: Confirmation of SARS-CoV-2 specificity was lacking for second-wave clones peaking day 37. Clones that contracted clustered mainly in CM and EM if CD4+ and in EMRA if CD8+.

Germline-derived CDR1 and CDR2 are DFQATT and SNEGSKA (reference sequence). This CDR3 is built from 13 residues. Trimming cost V 3 bases and J 1 base, with 6 bases left between them. TCRdb reprocessed the 5' RACE reads via MiXCR and lists one record per CDR3 protein. This sample has around 390,000 distinct CDR3 sequences, with roughly 15% found just once. With regard to this clonotype: Its specificity is unknown.

The sequenced sample consisted of PBMCs or a T cell subset sorted from them (not recorded which). The clonotype comes from a man aged 18 to 29 who had mild COVID-19 (a few samples of this study predate the infection). Cell type and time point are not known. The rearrangement uses TRBV20-1 and TRBJ1-4, with D perhaps TRBD1 (6 bases). CDR3 DNA sequence: TGCAGTGCTAGCAGGGGAACTAATGAAAAACTGTTTTTT. Its translation: CSASRGTNEKLFF.